Listed here are 20 T cell receptor beta chains from one sample, sequenced in a study of shared T cell receptors in the human thymus. Clones were read by immunoSEQ multiplex PCR, and TCRdb kept only the in-frame ones, dropping some. The sample records 500,000 to 850,000 clones, around 87% being singletons. The same sample was also used in a study of human thymus T cells.

Specimen: thymocytes. Source of these receptors: a boy under two years old with a congenital heart defect.

V and J are TRBV5-1 and TRBJ2-7; 8 nucleotides align to TRBD1. CDR1 is SGHRS, CDR2 YFSETQ, per germline. The CDR3 runs 14 residues. V lost 4 bases and J lost 7; bases outside the gene matches: 10. CDR3 in DNA: TGCGCCAGCAGCCCGCCGGACAGGGCCGAGGAGCAGTACTTC. Protein product: CASSPPDRAEEQYF.

The table lists this clone with a count of one. The chain uses TRBV9 and TRBJ1-1, with 9 bases aligning to TRBD1. The trim removed 3 bases at V and 10 bases at J, leaving 13 bases unmatched. This CDR3 has 15 residues. Germline V gene lookup returns CDR1 SGDLS and CDR2 YYNGEE. CDR3: CASSDRDRVIAPAFF. In DNA, the CDR3 is TGTGCCAGCAGCGACCGGGACAGGGTCATAGCCCCAGCTTTCTTT.

V and J are TRBV5-1 and TRBJ2-2, with 7 bases aligning to TRBD1. CDR1 is SGHRS, CDR2 YFSETQ, per germline. This CDR3 has 14 amino acids. The V segment lost 2 bases and the J segment 8 bases; nucleotides outside the gene matches: 6. CDR3 region: CASSFRQGGGELFF. The CDR3 bases are TGCGCCAGCAGCTTCAGACAGGGCGGTGGGGAGCTGTTTTTT.

This chain links TRBV4-3 with TRBJ2-7; a weak D match, TRBD1 (6 bases). CDR3 length: 15 amino acids. Germline V CDR1 and CDR2: LGHNA, YSLEER. V lost 4 bases and J lost 4, with 17 bases in between. The CDR3 here is CASSRDQGGIYEQYF. The CDR3 region has the DNA TGCGCCAGCAGCCGGGACCAAGGGGGTATTTACGAGCAGTACTTC.

This rearrangement joins TRBV28 to TRBJ1-6; a weak D match, TRBD1 (5 bases). Trimming took 7 bases from V and 0 from J, leaving 22 bases between them. The V gene's germline CDR1 is MDHEN and CDR2 SYDVKM. CDR3 length equals 19 residues. The CDR3 coding sequence is TGTGCCAGCACTCCGCGTCGGGGGGTCGAGAGCTCCTATAATTCACCCCTCCACTTT. Its protein is CASTPRRGVESSYNSPLHF.

The chain has TRBV4-2 and TRBJ2-5; the D gene is possibly TRBD2 (7 bases). V lost 3 bases and J 3 bases, leaving 17 bases between the germline ends. Germline CDR1 reads LGHNA; CDR2 reads YNFKEQ. The CDR3 runs 16 residues. CDR3 loop: CASSHLRGEGEETQYF. The CDR3 bases are TGTGCCAGCAGCCACTTAAGAGGGGAGGGGGAAGAGACCCAGTACTTC.

The gene calls are TRBV4-1 and TRBJ2-2; 10 bases map to TRBD2. This CDR3 comprises 19 residues. Germline-derived CDR1 and CDR2 are MGHRA and YSYEKL. After removal of 4 bases from V and 2 bases from J, the junction contained 13 bases not matched to a gene. The CDR3 DNA reads as TGCGCCAGCAGCCCTCTCACCCGGGCTAGCGGGAGAAACACCGGGGAGCTGTTTTTT. Its protein is CASSPLTRASGRNTGELFF.

The chain carries TRBV4-3 and TRBJ1-2; D may be TRBD1 (5 bases). V lost 0 bases and J 8 bases, leaving 13 bases between the germline ends. The length of the CDR3 is 14 residues. The germline V gene encodes CDR1 LGHNA and CDR2 YSLEER. The CDR3: CASSQDTTGVGYTF. For the CDR3, the DNA is TGCGCCAGCAGCCAAGATACCACAGGCGTCGGCTACACCTTC.

This clone was seen only once. The chain joins TRBV7-9 to TRBJ2-1, with TRBD1 matching over 10 bases. After removal of 0 bases from V and 7 bases from J, the junction contained 6 bases not matched to a gene. The germline gives CDR1 SEHNR, CDR2 FQNEAQ (reference sequence). The CDR3 loop spans 16 amino acids. CDR3 coding DNA: TGTGCCAGCAGCTTAGCAAGGGACAGGGGTAAGAATGAGCAGTTCTTC. It codes for CASSLARDRGKNEQFF.

The V gene is TRBV28, the J gene TRBJ2-4; 11 nucleotides align to TRBD1. The J segment lost 15 bases and the V segment lost 6 bases, leaving 19 bases of the junction unmatched. The CDR3 totals 16 residues. Germline V CDR1 and CDR2: MDHEN, SYDVKM. The CDR3 coding sequence is TGTGCCAGCAGCCCCAATGCCGGGACAGGGGGTCTGACGCGGTACTTC. It is translated as CASSPNAGTGGLTRYF.

V gene TRBV28 combines with J gene TRBJ2-2, with 7 nucleotides matching TRBD2. The CDR3 extends over 12 amino acids. Germline trimming cut 11 bases from V and 6 bases from J; bases unmatched to any gene: 6. In germline, CDR1 is MDHEN, CDR2 SYDVKM. CDR3 amino acids: CAGEGEPGELFF. In nucleotides, the CDR3 is TGTGCCGGGGAGGGAGAGCCCGGGGAGCTGTTTTTT. Drawing the rest from reference TRBV28 and TRBJ2-2, the complete variable domain is DVKVTQSSRYLVKRTGEKVFLECVQDMDHENMFWYRQDPGLGLRLIYFSYDVKMKEKGDIPEGYSVSREKKERFSLILESASTNQTSMYLCAGEGEPGELFFGEGSRLTVL.

The chain links TRBV4-3 to TRBJ1-2; weak D call: TRBD1 (5 bases). The germline gives CDR1 LGHNA, CDR2 YSLEER. V was trimmed by 3 bases and J by 8 bases, leaving 13 bases between them. The CDR3 consists of 13 residues. The CDR3: CASSHYPGGGYTF. CDR3 in DNA: TGCGCCAGCAGCCACTATCCGGGGGGAGGCTACACCTTC.

The chain employs TRBV5-6 and TRBJ1-4, with 11 bases identical to TRBD1. Trimming took 4 bases from V and 4 from J; bases not matched to a gene: 6. Germline CDR1 reads SGHDT; CDR2 reads YYEEEE. The CDR3 is 16 amino acids. As DNA, the CDR3 is TGTGCCAGCAGCAACGGACAGGGGGCGGATAATGAAAAACTGTTTTTT. Residues: CASSNGQGADNEKLFF.

A single count supports this clone. CDR3 residues: CASSLWSNRVMYSEQYF. In DNA form, the CDR3 reads TGTGCCAGCAGCTTGTGGTCTAACAGGGTAATGTACAGCGAGCAGTACTTC. The chain has TRBV5-4 and TRBJ2-7; maybe TRBD1 (6 bases). Germline values: CDR1 SGHNT, CDR2 YYREEE (reference sequence). Trimming pared 1 base from V and 6 bases from J, leaving 23 bases between. The CDR3 totals 17 residues.

This rearrangement joins TRBV29-1 to TRBJ2-4; 9 nucleotides align to TRBD2. J was trimmed by 0 bases and V by 4 bases; bases with no gene match: 13. The CDR3 runs 18 residues. Germline lookup yields CDR1 SQVTM and CDR2 ANQGSEA. Written as DNA, the CDR3 is TGCAGCGTTGCCATGGATCTAGCGGGACCCTTAGCCAAAAACATTCAGTACTTC. Protein sequence: CSVAMDLAGPLAKNIQYF. Complete variable domain (other parts from reference TRBV29-1 and TRBJ2-4): SAVISQKPSRDICQRGTSLTIQCQVDSQVTMMFWYRQQPGQSLTLIATANQGSEATYESGFVIDKFPISRPNLTFSTLTVSNMSPEDSSIYLCSVAMDLAGPLAKNIQYFGAGTRLSVL.

The rearrangement joins TRBV5-5 to TRBJ2-3; possible D gene TRBD1, 5 bases. Looked up from germline, CDR1 is SGHKS and CDR2 is YYEKEE (reference sequence). Trimming took 5 bases from V and 2 from J, leaving 24 bases between them. The length of the CDR3 is 18 residues. The CDR3 DNA is TGTGCCAGCAGAATAGGGGTCAGCACAGATCCCCTCACAGATACGCAGTATTTT. Encoded protein: CASRIGVSTDPLTDTQYF. Based on the CDR3 plus reference TRBV5-5 and TRBJ2-3, the full variable domain is DAGVTQSPTHLIKTRGQQVTLRCSPISGHKSVSWYQQVLGQGPQFIFQYYEKEERGRGNFPDRFSARQFPNYSSELNVNALLLGDSALYLCASRIGVSTDPLTDTQYFGPGTRLTVL.

This clone was counted between two and nine times. The genes are TRBV28 and TRBJ2-1; possible D gene TRBD1, 6 bases. CDR1 is MDHEN, CDR2 SYDVKM, per germline. The CDR3 spans 12 residues. CDR3 sequence reads: CRGTSSYNEQFF. The CDR3 DNA reads TGTCGAGGGACAAGCTCCTACAATGAGCAGTTCTTC.

The rearrangement uses TRBV4-1 and TRBJ2-1; TRBD2 agrees at 12 bases. The CDR3 length is 21 residues. The V gene's germline CDR1 is MGHRA and CDR2 YSYEKL. V lost 1 base to trimming and J lost 0 bases; unmatched junction nucleotides: 13. This CDR3 is CASSQAWDGLAGNASYNEQFF. Written as DNA, the CDR3 is TGCGCCAGCAGCCAAGCCTGGGACGGACTAGCGGGGAACGCCTCCTACAATGAGCAGTTCTTC.

V gene TRBV5-1 combines with J gene TRBJ1-6, with TRBD1 matching over 9 bases. J lost 9 bases, V lost 4 bases, and 8 bases had no gene match. The CDR3 runs to 15 residues. CDR1 is SGHRS and CDR2 is YFSETQ in the germline V gene. Here the CDR3 reads CASSQTQGAGSPLHF. As DNA, the CDR3 is TGCGCCAGCAGCCAAACACAGGGGGCTGGTTCACCCCTCCACTTT.

This clone showed up just once. This chain connects TRBV7-9 to TRBJ2-7, with a possible D match to TRBD1 (7 bases). V shed 2 bases and J shed 2 bases, with 22 bases lying between them. CDR1 and CDR2 from the germline V gene are SEHNR and FQNEAQ (reference sequence). This CDR3 has 18 amino acids. The CDR3 DNA reads TGTGCCAGCAGCTTAACAGACAGGGAGGCCGTTTCTCCCTACGAGCAGTACTTC. As protein: CASSLTDREAVSPYEQYF.